Each of the 21 T cell receptor beta chains below was sequenced from the same sample in a study of OX40 agonist ivuxolimab in advanced cancers. Receptors were amplified or captured by the immunoSEQ multiplex PCR assay. TCRdb re-hosts the immuneACCESS table, in-frame sequences only. Its copies lack some clones; in the studies checked, an unresolved V gene accounts for under half of them, and the cause for the rest is not known. The sample table contains some 100,000 clones; only one count was recorded for just over 85% of them. The top ten clonotypes cover around 2% of the sample. This specimen was CD4+ or CD8+ T cells sorted from blood, taken in a trial of the OX40 agonist ivuxolimab. These receptors all come from an adult with an advanced solid tumor such as melanoma, head and neck, liver or kidney cancer.

The CDR3 sequence is CASSYGVKGYGYTF. Here the CDR3 DNA reads TGTGCCAGCAGTTACGGAGTTAAAGGCTATGGCTACACCTTC. The rearrangement uses TRBV6-5 and TRBJ1-2; D gene ambiguous. V shed 2 bases and J shed 4 bases, with 11 bases lying between them. This CDR3 is built from 14 residues. In germline, CDR1 is MNHEY, CDR2 SVGAGI.

This clone was counted between two and nine times. The chain is built from TRBV6-1 and TRBJ2-1, with TRBD1 matching 10 bases. The CDR3 length is 15 residues. CDR1 MNHNS and CDR2 SASEGT come from the germline V gene. After removal of 6 bases from V and 7 bases from J, the junction contained 9 bases not matched to a gene. The DNA for the CDR3 is TGTGCCAGCAGATTAGACAGGGGGCCAGGGAATGAGCAGTTCTTC. The encoded protein is CASRLDRGPGNEQFF.

This clone was seen only once. The genes are TRBV6-6 and TRBJ1-5, with 8 bases aligning to TRBD1. V was pared by 5 bases and J by 7 bases, with 7 bases of the junction left unmatched. Germline CDR1 MNHNY, CDR2 SVGAGI (reference sequence). The CDR3 is 14 amino acids. CDR3 residues: CASSDGQGGQPQHF. The CDR3 region has the DNA TGTGCCAGCAGTGACGGACAGGGCGGACAGCCCCAGCATTTT.

The chain has TRBV19 and TRBJ2-7; a possible D gene is TRBD1 (5 bases). The CDR3 is made up of 13 amino acids. V was clipped by 4 bases and J by 6 bases, with 13 bases between them. CDR1 LNHDA and CDR2 SQIVND come from the germline V gene (reference sequence). CDR3 protein: CASSKGAGGEQYF. CDR3 DNA sequence: TGTGCCAGTAGTAAAGGGGCCGGTGGCGAGCAGTACTTC.

The V and J genes are TRBV7-6 and TRBJ2-2, with no clear D. The germline CDR1 and CDR2 sequences are SGHVS and FNYEAQ. CDR3 length equals 15 residues. Trimming cost V 5 bases and J 3 bases, with 13 bases left between them. The CDR3 DNA reads TGTGCCAGCAGCCCTAGTTGGGAATACACCGGGGAGCTGTTTTTT. Amino acid sequence: CASSPSWEYTGELFF.

This clone has only one observation. This sequence joins TRBV18 and TRBJ1-6, with D possibly TRBD1 on 6 matching bases. The CDR3 has 16 residues. In germline, CDR1 is KGHSH, CDR2 LQKENI. The ends were cut back, 5 bases at V and 10 bases at J, with 21 bases in the middle. CDR3 DNA: TGTGCCAGCTCAGCGAGACAGGACCAAAAGGAGTCACCCCTCCACTTT. As protein: CASSARQDQKESPLHF.

The chain links TRBV9 to TRBJ1-2; D gene unclear. From germline, CDR1 is SGDLS and CDR2 YYNGEE. Trimming stripped 0 bases from V and 7 bases from J, with 7 bases between. CDR3 size: 12 residues. The CDR3 nucleotides read TGTGCCAGCAGCGTAGTGGAGGGTGGCTACACCTTC. Encoded protein: CASSVVEGGYTF. The entire variable domain, with the rest obtained from reference TRBV9 and TRBJ1-2, is as follows: DSGVTQTPKHLITATGQRVTLRCSPRSGDLSVYWYQQSLDQGLQFLIQYYNGEERAKGNILERFSAQQFPDLHSELNLSSLELGDSALYFCASSVVEGGYTFGSGTRLTVV.

Note on this clone: The same CDR3 is also encoded by other DNA sequences in this sample. The chain is built from TRBV18 and TRBJ2-5; D uncertain. Germline CDR1 KGHSH, CDR2 LQKENI. This CDR3 contains 11 residues. V lost 3 bases and J lost 2, with 1 base in between. CDR3 amino acids: CASSPQETQYF. CDR3 nucleotide sequence: TGTGCCAGCTCACCGCAAGAGACCCAGTACTTC.

This clone came up once. The chain recombines TRBV7-2 with TRBJ2-4; 9 bases agree with TRBD1. The CDR3 consists of 19 residues. Germline V lookup: CDR1 SGHTA, CDR2 FQGNSA. Losses at the gene ends were 1 base for V and 1 base for J; bases not matched to a gene: 11. The CDR3 protein is CASSLDGQGRLSAKNIQYF. CDR3 bases: TGTGCCAGCAGCTTAGACGGACAGGGGCGTCTATCTGCCAAAAACATTCAGTACTTC. The whole variable domain, remainder taken from reference TRBV7-2 and TRBJ2-4, is GAGVSQSPSNKVTEKGKDVELRCDPISGHTALYWYRQSLGQGLEFLIYFQGNSAPDKSGLPSDRFSAERTGGSVSTLTIQRTQQEDSAVYLCASSLDGQGRLSAKNIQYFGAGTRLSVL.

This clone was seen just once. The chain is built from TRBV27 and TRBJ2-1; D perhaps matches TRBD2 (5 bases). Trimming stripped 6 bases from V and 4 bases from J, with 16 bases between. CDR3 size: 15 residues. CDR1 and CDR2 (germline): MNHEY, SMNVEV (reference sequence). The DNA of the CDR3 is TGTGCCAGCAGACTAGTTTCGTCCGGATACAATGAGCAGTTCTTC. Translating gives CASRLVSSGYNEQFF.

The sample holds a few counts of this clone. The V gene is TRBV29-1, the J gene TRBJ2-1, with D perhaps matching TRBD1 (5 bases). This CDR3 has 14 residues. Germline V lookup: CDR1 SQVTM, CDR2 ANQGSEA. V was clipped by 3 bases and J by 1 base, with 10 bases between them. The CDR3 spells CSVEDTLSYNEQFF. CDR3 coding DNA: TGCAGCGTTGAGGACACTTTATCCTACAATGAGCAGTTCTTC.

This rearrangement joins TRBV18 to TRBJ2-7, with 8 nucleotides matching TRBD2. The CDR3 loop spans 18 amino acids. After removal of 2 bases from V and 3 bases from J, the junction contained 15 bases not matched to a gene. Germline V gene sequence: CDR1 KGHSH, CDR2 LQKENI. The CDR3 protein is CASSPFTMASGSHYEQYF. The DNA for the CDR3 is TGTGCCAGCTCACCATTCACTATGGCTAGCGGGTCCCACTACGAGCAGTACTTC.

The CDR3 DNA is TGTGCCAGCAGAGGACAGGGCGGCACTGAAGCTTTCTTT. Protein: CASRGQGGTEAFF. V usage is TRBV6-6 and J usage is TRBJ1-1; TRBD1 matches at 8 bases. The CDR3 is made up of 13 amino acids. The germline CDR1 and CDR2 sequences are MNHNY and SVGAGI (reference sequence). With 6 bases clipped from V and 4 bases from J, the junction kept 4 bases outside the gene matches.

The rearrangement uses TRBV10-3 and TRBJ2-3, with 8 bases that match TRBD2. Trimming removed 7 bases from V and 0 bases from J; junction bases left unmatched: 0. The V gene's germline CDR1 is ENHRY and CDR2 SYGVKD. The length of the CDR3 is 13 residues. CDR3: CAITSGSTDTQYF. The DNA for the CDR3 is TGTGCCATCACTAGCGGGAGCACAGATACGCAGTATTTT.

The chain joins TRBV18 to TRBJ2-3; 7 nucleotides agree with TRBD2. CDR3 size: 15 residues. With V trimmed by 3 bases and J by 3 bases, 6 bases remained unmatched. Germline loops: CDR1 KGHSH, CDR2 LQKENI. DNA for the CDR3: TGTGCCAGCTCACCTGGCGGGAGTGGTACAGATACGCAGTATTTT. It encodes CASSPGGSGTDTQYF.

The chain recombines TRBV7-2 with TRBJ2-5, with TRBD2 as a possible D gene (6 bases). Germline CDR1 and CDR2: SGHTA and FQGNSA. Between the trimmed V and J ends, which lost 2 bases and 5 bases, there was a span of 15 bases. The CDR3 covers 15 residues. As DNA, the CDR3 is TGTGCCAGCAGCTTAAGCCGACTAGAAGGGGAGACCCAGTACTTC. Amino acid sequence: CASSLSRLEGETQYF.

The rearrangement links TRBV9 to TRBJ1-3; D remains unclear. Trimming shortened V by 3 bases and J by 0 bases, and 7 bases separated the two germline ends. The CDR3 covers 14 residues. Germline V gives CDR1 SGDLS, CDR2 YYNGEE. The CDR3 is CASSAQSSGNTIYF. The CDR3 nucleotides read TGTGCCAGCAGCGCCCAGAGCTCTGGAAACACCATATATTTT.

V and J are TRBV29-1 and TRBJ2-1; 11 nucleotides agree with TRBD2. The CDR3 loop spans 15 amino acids. Germline assignment: CDR1 SQVTM and CDR2 ANQGSEA. The J segment lost 7 bases and the V segment lost 4 bases, leaving 9 bases of the junction unmatched. The DNA for the CDR3 is TGCAGCGTTGTCCCTCTAGCGGGAGGCAGGAATGAGCAGTTCTTC. Its protein is CSVVPLAGGRNEQFF.

The chain links TRBV6-1 to TRBJ2-1; 7 bases match TRBD2. V dropped 2 bases and J dropped 8; count of bases not matched to a gene: 6. CDR3 length: 14 residues. Germline loops: CDR1 MNHNS, CDR2 SASEGT. Here the CDR3 DNA reads TGTGCCAGCAGTGAACCGGGGCTAGCGGATGAGCAGTTCTTC. This translates into CASSEPGLADEQFF.

The V call is TRBV9, the J call TRBJ2-7; perhaps TRBD2 as D (6 bases). Germline CDR1 is SGDLS and CDR2 is YYNGEE. CDR3 size: 14 residues. The ends were cut back, 4 bases at V and 2 bases at J, with 13 bases in the middle. The CDR3 DNA is TGTGCCAGCAGCCGCAATAGCGGTGCCTACGAGCAGTACTTC. This translates into CASSRNSGAYEQYF. Looking up the rest from reference TRBV9 and TRBJ2-7 gives the full variable domain: DSGVTQTPKHLITATGQRVTLRCSPRSGDLSVYWYQQSLDQGLQFLIQYYNGEERAKGNILERFSAQQFPDLHSELNLSSLELGDSALYFCASSRNSGAYEQYFGPGTRLTVT.

On this clone: In the same sample, other DNA sequences code for this CDR3. The chain has TRBV6-1 and TRBJ2-5; 7 bases are shared with TRBD1. Germline CDR1 is MNHNS and CDR2 is SASEGT. With V trimmed by 3 bases and J by 4 bases, 2 bases remained unmatched. CDR3 size: 13 residues. CDR3 region: CASSDGTVETQYF. CDR3 sequence (DNA): TGTGCCAGCAGTGACGGGACAGTAGAGACCCAGTACTTC.